The clone carrying this TCR beta chain was picked up a small number of times. Its antigen is still unknown. The data originate from a study of T cell repertoires in cytomegalovirus infection. Study-wide context: The authors relied on CMV epitopes, both recently identified HLA-C-restricted and well-studied HLA-B-restricted. The public TCR beta signatures pointed to both CMV infection and matching HLA type.

Study observations and caveats: CMV-specific TCR beta clonotypes restricted by HLA-C dominated the ex vivo response. Carriers of CMV and the relevant HLA type were discriminated by public TCR beta frequency.

The length of the CDR3 is 14 residues. Germline loops: CDR1 MGHRA, CDR2 YSYEKL. After removal of 4 bases from V and 6 bases from J, the junction contained 4 bases not matched to a gene. TCRdb re-derived calls from the reads in MiXCR, one entry per CDR3 protein. The sample has approximately 50,000 distinct CDR3 sequences, about 19% seen once. The chain carries TRBV4-1 and TRBJ1-5; 9 nucleotides align to TRBD1. This clonotype was obtained from a human donor in good health (CMV status not recorded). Some clones in this sample may be carry-over from other donors' samples. Specimen: CD8+ T cells from cultured PBMCs, collected from culture after CMV antigen stimulation. Written as DNA, the CDR3 is TGCGCCAGCAGCCTGGACAGGGGTGGTCAGCCCCAGCATTTT. It encodes CASSLDRGGQPQHF.